This T cell receptor beta chain emerged from a study of cytomegalovirus exposure and HLA in healthy donors. Produced via immunoSEQ multiplex PCR; TCRdb's table is partial and in-frame only. Among over 200,000 clones listed, 90% were seen once. Sequencing used PBMCs. The TCR originated in a young woman in good health and CMV-seronegative.

DNA of the CDR3: TGTGCCAGCAGCTTACAGGGACGCAATCAGCCCCAGCATTTT. Amino acids: CASSLQGRNQPQHF. The V and J genes are TRBV5-6 and TRBJ1-5; D is possibly TRBD1 (6 bases). CDR1 and CDR2 from the germline V gene are SGHDT and YYEEEE. V lost 2 bases and J 2 bases, leaving 8 bases between the germline ends. The CDR3 runs to 14 residues.